Sequencing of this T cell receptor beta chain was carried out in a study of T cell changes during pregnancy in multiple sclerosis. Trimming took 7 bases from V and 4 from J, leaving 10 bases between them. Germline assignment: CDR1 SNHLY and CDR2 FYNNEI. This CDR3 has 13 residues. Here immunoSEQ multiplex PCR was the method, and the copy in TCRdb shows in-frame clones only, minus some. This table holds 60,000 to 75,000 clones, roughly 91% found once. The chain uses TRBV2 and TRBJ2-2, with D tentatively TRBD1 (5 bases). The TCR originated in a female donor with multiple sclerosis, enrolled in a pregnancy study. Sequencing used peripheral blood, obtained in the third trimester of pregnancy. In DNA form, the CDR3 reads TGTGCCAGCAAACAGACAGTCACCGGGGAGCTGTTTTTT. Its protein is CASKQTVTGELFF.